One sample yielded the 30 T cell receptor beta chains listed below, sequenced in a study of blood T cell repertoires in COVID-19. The method was immunoSEQ multiplex PCR; TCRdb's version includes in-frame clones alone and lacks a portion of them. Of 650,000 to 800,000 clones listed, approximately 90% were seen once; the top ten hold around 0.3%. Sequencing was done on a sample of peripheral blood. The receptors were gathered from a woman in her late teens or twenties with acute or convalescent COVID-19.

This chain connects TRBV7-3 to TRBJ2-7, with D maybe TRBD2 (6 bases). This CDR3 comprises 16 residues. Germline assignment: CDR1 SGHTA and CDR2 FQGTGA. The germline V and J ends were trimmed by 1 base and 3 bases, with 16 bases remaining between them. DNA for the CDR3: TGTGCCAGCAGCTTAAGAGGTGGGGCGGGGCTCTACGAGCAGTACTTC. This encodes CASSLRGGAGLYEQYF.

The chain recombines TRBV21-1 with TRBJ1-5; TRBD1, the D gene given by the table, was not confirmed from the DNA. TRBV21-1 is assigned pseudogene status. The CDR3 totals 14 residues. The CDR3, as DNA: TGTGCCAGCAGCAAAGCGGGCGATTATCAGCCCCAGCATTTT. It encodes CASSKAGDYQPQHF.

A single count supports this clone. This chain uses TRBV28 with TRBJ1-6; D call uncertain. The CDR3 runs 17 residues. The germline CDR1 and CDR2 sequences are MDHEN and SYDVKM. With 4 bases removed from V and 0 bases from J, the gap between germline ends came to 13 bases. CDR3 protein: CASSSAKRSSYNSPLHF. CDR3 nucleotide sequence: TGTGCCAGCAGTTCCGCCAAGAGAAGCTCCTATAATTCACCCCTCCACTTT.

The V call is TRBV7-2, the J call TRBJ1-3; D uncertain. The CDR3 has 17 residues. Germline V gives CDR1 SGHTA, CDR2 FQGNSA. Trimming shortened V by 1 base and J by 0 bases, and 13 bases separated the two germline ends. DNA for the CDR3: TGTGCCAGCAGCTTAGGTCGCGGAGGCCTCTCTGGAAACACCATATATTTT. Translated: CASSLGRGGLSGNTIYF. The full variable domain, its missing parts supplied by reference TRBV7-2 and TRBJ1-3, is GAGVSQSPSNKVTEKGKDVELRCDPISGHTALYWYRQSLGQGLEFLIYFQGNSAPDKSGLPSDRFSAERTGGSVSTLTIQRTQQEDSAVYLCASSLGRGGLSGNTIYFGEGSWLTVV.

The chain is built from TRBV27 and TRBJ2-2, with 7 bases fitting TRBD1. CDR3 length: 15 residues. CDR1 is MNHEY and CDR2 is SMNVEV in the germline V gene (reference sequence). V lost 6 bases to trimming and J lost 4 bases; unmatched junction nucleotides: 8. CDR3 amino acids: CASRPRQGSTGELFF. As DNA, the CDR3 is TGTGCCAGCAGGCCAAGACAGGGCAGCACCGGGGAGCTGTTTTTT.

The chain recombines TRBV9 with TRBJ1-6, with D unclear. V lost 4 bases and J lost 7, with 15 bases in between. This CDR3 has 15 residues. Germline CDR1 is SGDLS and CDR2 is YYNGEE. The CDR3 DNA reads as TGTGCCAGCAGCCCATCGGACTTAATGAATTCACCCCTCCACTTT. Translated: CASSPSDLMNSPLHF. The entire variable domain, with the rest obtained from reference TRBV9 and TRBJ1-6, is as follows: DSGVTQTPKHLITATGQRVTLRCSPRSGDLSVYWYQQSLDQGLQFLIQYYNGEERAKGNILERFSAQQFPDLHSELNLSSLELGDSALYFCASSPSDLMNSPLHFGNGTRLTVT.

V gene TRBV18 combines with J gene TRBJ1-1; D is undetermined. Per the germline V gene, CDR1 is KGHSH and CDR2 is LQKENI. Trimming shortened V by 2 bases and J by 4 bases, and 11 bases separated the two germline ends. CDR3 length: 14 residues. CDR3 nucleotide sequence: TGTGCCAGCTCACCAATTATATGGAGCACTGAAGCTTTCTTT. Translated: CASSPIIWSTEAFF.

J is TRBJ2-7 and V is TRBV29-1; a weak D match, TRBD1 (6 bases). The CDR3 length is 14 residues. Per germline, CDR1 SQVTM and CDR2 ANQGSEA. The germline V and J ends were trimmed by 1 base and 2 bases, with 12 bases remaining between them. Here the CDR3 DNA reads TGCAGCGTTGAAGGGGAAGGACAGCCCTACGAGCAGTACTTC. Its protein product is CSVEGEGQPYEQYF.

The chain has TRBV20-1 and TRBJ1-3; no reliable D call. CDR3 length: 11 residues. Germline loops: CDR1 DFQATT, CDR2 SNEGSKA (reference sequence). V dropped 8 bases and J dropped 4 bases, with 9 bases sitting between them. CDR3 nucleotides: TGCAGTTCCTTATCCGGAAACACCATATATTTT. Protein: CSSLSGNTIYF.

In its sample, this clone was seen a few times. V usage is TRBV9 and J usage is TRBJ2-7, with D tentatively TRBD2 (5 bases). With 0 bases removed from V and 2 bases from J, the gap between germline ends came to 9 bases. This CDR3 has 14 amino acids. Germline-derived CDR1 and CDR2 are SGDLS and YYNGEE. This CDR3 is CASSVDPGTYEQYF. The CDR3 DNA is TGTGCCAGCAGCGTAGACCCGGGGACCTACGAGCAGTACTTC.

The chain uses TRBV3-1 (or the pseudogene TRBV3-2) and TRBJ1-2; a possible D gene is TRBD1 (5 bases). The CDR3 contains 15 residues. V was clipped by 0 bases and J by 6 bases, with 14 bases between them. Germline V gives CDR1 LGHDT, CDR2 YNNKEL (reference sequence). CDR3 amino acids: CASSQDRGGRHGYTF. The CDR3 DNA reads as TGTGCCAGCAGCCAAGATCGGGGGGGTAGGCATGGCTACACCTTC.

This clone was detected only a few times. This chain connects TRBV7-2 to TRBJ1-2; 7 bases are shared with TRBD1. V trimming: 6 bases; J trimming: 4 bases; junction bases outside the gene matches: 14. Germline CDR1 SGHTA, CDR2 FQGNSA. This CDR3 has 16 residues. DNA of the CDR3: TGTGCCAGCAGACGGGACAGAGCCAATATGGGCTATGGCTACACCTTC. Protein product: CASRRDRANMGYGYTF.

This rearrangement joins TRBV18 to TRBJ2-2, with 7 bases lining up with TRBD2. V was clipped by 3 bases and J by 5 bases; unmatched bases: 3. The CDR3 totals 14 residues. Germline values: CDR1 KGHSH, CDR2 LQKENI. CDR3 in DNA: TGTGCCAGCTCACCGAGGGAGGGGACCGGGGAGCTGTTTTTT. Its protein is CASSPREGTGELFF.

The genes are TRBV6-5 and TRBJ2-4; TRBD1 agrees at 10 bases. The V gene end was trimmed by 11 bases and the J gene end by 4 bases; junction bases not matched to a gene: 11. The CDR3 has 15 residues. Germline-derived CDR1 and CDR2 are MNHEY and SVGAGI. The CDR3 here is CAVVPGQGRKNIQYF. The CDR3 nucleotides read TGTGCCGTCGTACCGGGACAGGGGAGGAAAAACATTCAGTACTTC.

This clone appeared once. V usage is TRBV5-1 and J usage is TRBJ2-7; 11 bases line up with TRBD1. The junction had 12 bases not matched to a gene; V was cut back by 7 bases and J by 6 bases. The CDR3 spans 15 residues. CDR1 is SGHRS, CDR2 YFSETQ, per germline. The CDR3 here is CASGGRTGGLGEQYF. CDR3 nucleotide sequence: TGCGCCAGCGGGGGCCGGACAGGGGGCTTGGGCGAGCAGTACTTC.

The CDR3 region is CSADRGRTAFF. For the CDR3, the DNA is TGCAGCGCTGACAGGGGGCGCACAGCTTTCTTT. The genes are TRBV29-1 and TRBJ1-1; 10 bases match TRBD1. Germline lookup yields CDR1 SQVTM and CDR2 ANQGSEA. The CDR3 is made up of 11 amino acids. V shed 7 bases, J shed 10 bases, and the junction held 6 bases outside the gene matches.

The rearrangement joins TRBV9 to TRBJ2-7, with 9 nucleotides matching TRBD1. The CDR3 contains 14 residues. The germline CDR1 and CDR2 sequences are SGDLS and YYNGEE. Trimming removed 4 bases from V and 5 bases from J; junction bases left unmatched: 7. CDR3 coding DNA: TGTGCCAGCAGCCAATGGACAGGGGTAGACGAGCAGTACTTC. This sequence encodes CASSQWTGVDEQYF.

This sequence joins TRBV27 and TRBJ1-1; possible D gene TRBD1, 6 bases. The V end was cut by 7 bases, the J end by 7 bases, with 19 bases between. This CDR3 is built from 14 residues. The germline V gene encodes CDR1 MNHEY and CDR2 SMNVEV (reference sequence). This CDR3 is CASKLNRVGGEAFF. As DNA, the CDR3 is TGTGCCAGCAAGTTAAACAGGGTAGGCGGTGAAGCTTTCTTT.

This chain connects TRBV5-1 to TRBJ1-5, with D tentatively TRBD1 (5 bases). V lost 2 bases and J 6 bases, leaving 12 bases between the germline ends. There are 14 residues in the CDR3. The germline V gene has CDR1 SGHRS and CDR2 YFSETQ. The CDR3 DNA reads TGCGCCAGCAGCTTTGACAGAGGCGGTCAGCCCCAGCATTTT. Translating gives CASSFDRGGQPQHF.

This rearrangement joins TRBV30 to TRBJ2-1; the D gene is possibly TRBD2 (7 bases). Trimming pared 0 bases from V and 0 bases from J, leaving 12 bases between. This CDR3 spans 16 amino acids. Germline V gene data show CDR1 as GTSNPN and CDR2 as SVGIG (reference sequence). The CDR3 reads CAWSVKGGGSYNEQFF. The CDR3 nucleotides are TGTGCCTGGAGTGTAAAGGGGGGGGGCTCCTACAATGAGCAGTTCTTC.

The chain uses TRBV19 and TRBJ1-5; no firm D call. The germline V gene encodes CDR1 LNHDA and CDR2 SQIVND (reference sequence). V lost 7 bases, J lost 7 bases, and 20 bases lay in between. The length of the CDR3 is 15 residues. The CDR3 nucleotides are TGTGCCAGTACCCCCCTGGTCTGGGCGAGCCAGCCCCAGCATTTT. Translating gives CASTPLVWASQPQHF.

The genes are TRBV21-1 and TRBJ1-4. TRBV21-1 is reported as a pseudogene. This CDR3 comprises 17 residues. CDR3 in DNA: TGTGCCAGCAGCAAAGATTCCCCCAGGGGACTAAATGAAAAACTGTTTTTT. Amino acids: CASSKDSPRGLNEKLFF.

The chain combines TRBV28 with TRBJ2-1; the D gene is possibly TRBD2 (5 bases). The germline gives CDR1 MDHEN, CDR2 SYDVKM. The ends were cut back, 5 bases at V and 4 bases at J, with 12 bases in the middle. The CDR3 covers 14 residues. The CDR3 DNA follows: TGTGCCAGCAGTCCCCCCGGGGATTACAATGAGCAGTTCTTC. Translating gives CASSPPGDYNEQFF.

This chain connects TRBV9 to TRBJ1-2, with D perhaps TRBD1 (6 bases). Germline CDR1 reads SGDLS; CDR2 reads YYNGEE. V was cut by 4 bases and J by 4 bases, with 14 bases left in between. The CDR3 consists of 14 residues. CDR3 sequence reads: CASSLGTGTYGYTF. CDR3 in DNA: TGTGCCAGCAGCCTCGGAACAGGGACCTATGGCTACACCTTC.

This chain links TRBV13 with TRBJ1-2; 11 positions match TRBD1. The CDR3 covers 16 residues. CDR1 PRHDT and CDR2 FYEKMQ come from the germline V gene (reference sequence). The V and J ends lost 4 bases and 4 bases, in that order; junction bases with no gene match: 8. The CDR3 nucleotides are TGTGCCAGCAGCTCTAGTGCCGGGACAGGGGGCTATGGCTACACCTTC. Its protein is CASSSSAGTGGYGYTF. Variable domain in full (rest from reference TRBV13 and TRBJ1-2): AAGVIQSPRHLIKEKRETATLKCYPIPRHDTVYWYQQGPGQDPQFLISFYEKMQSDKGSIPDRFSAQQFSDYHSELNMSSLELGDSALYFCASSSSAGTGGYGYTFGSGTRLTVV.

The rearrangement links TRBV19 to TRBJ1-5; tentatively, D is TRBD1 (5 bases). The CDR3 length is 14 residues. Germline V gene data show CDR1 as LNHDA and CDR2 as SQIVND (reference sequence). Trimming removed 5 bases from V and 2 bases from J, with 10 bases in between. The CDR3 DNA follows: TGTGCCAGTAGTGTTGACAGTGGCAATCAGCCCCAGCATTTT. Amino acids: CASSVDSGNQPQHF.

The rearrangement links TRBV5-1 to TRBJ1-2; 7 positions match TRBD1. The germline gives CDR1 SGHRS, CDR2 YFSETQ. The J segment lost 4 bases and the V segment lost 0 bases, leaving 6 bases of the junction unmatched. The CDR3 is 15 amino acids. The CDR3 loop is CASSLAIQGGYGYTF. CDR3 DNA: TGCGCCAGCAGCTTGGCCATTCAGGGGGGCTATGGCTACACCTTC. The full variable domain, completed using reference TRBV5-1 and TRBJ1-2, is KAGVTQTPRYLIKTRGQQVTLSCSPISGHRSVSWYQQTPGQGLQFLFEYFSETQRNKGNFPGRFSGRQFSNSRSEMNVSTLELGDSALYLCASSLAIQGGYGYTFGSGTRLTVV.

This rearrangement joins TRBV5-1 to TRBJ1-2; TRBD1 aligns across 8 bases. The CDR3 loop spans 14 amino acids. Unmatched junction bases numbered 3, after V lost 0 bases and J lost 5 bases. Germline loops: CDR1 SGHRS, CDR2 YFSETQ. The CDR3 protein is CASSLERTGYGYTF. CDR3 in DNA: TGCGCCAGCAGCTTGGAGCGGACAGGGTATGGCTACACCTTC.

This clone appeared once. The CDR3: CASSATSGAATQYF. CDR3 nucleotides: TGTGCCAGCAGCGCAACTAGCGGGGCAGCGACCCAGTACTTC. The V and J genes are TRBV9 and TRBJ2-5; TRBD2 agrees at 10 bases. This CDR3 has 14 amino acids. Germline V gives CDR1 SGDLS, CDR2 YYNGEE. Trimming cost V 3 bases and J 7 bases; bases outside gene matches: 6.

The chain is built from TRBV5-4 and TRBJ2-7, with 8 nucleotides matching TRBD1. Per germline, CDR1 SGHNT and CDR2 YYREEE (reference sequence). The CDR3 spans 14 residues. Germline trimming cut 0 bases from V and 5 bases from J; bases unmatched to any gene: 4. The CDR3 DNA reads TGTGCCAGCAGCTTGGATCCAGGGGGCAACGAGCAGTACTTC. Protein: CASSLDPGGNEQYF.